These 12 T cell receptor beta chains share one sample of origin, sequenced in a study of shared clonotypes between healthy human individuals. TCRdb's copy holds only in-frame clones and misses some; the assay was immunoSEQ multiplex PCR. The sample has over 2 million clones, roughly 94% seen once. Terminally differentiated effector memory CD45RA+ cells were left out of the naive CD8 fraction, which was CD45RO-negative and positively selected for CCR7. The material sequenced was naive CD8+ T cells sorted from blood. The source of these receptors is a man younger than 35 in good health.

The genes are TRBV7-9 and TRBJ2-1; D may be TRBD2 (5 bases). There are 15 residues in the CDR3. Germline V lookup: CDR1 SEHNR, CDR2 FQNEAQ (reference sequence). Trimming cost V 5 bases and J 7 bases, with 18 bases left between them. The CDR3 bases are TGTGCCAGCAGCCCATTCGAGGGCCCTCGGAATGAGCAGTTCTTC. It codes for CASSPFEGPRNEQFF.

J is TRBJ1-1 and V is TRBV10-3; D possibly corresponds to TRBD1 (5 bases). V was pared by 9 bases and J by 1 base, with 9 bases between. This CDR3 contains 12 residues. Germline values: CDR1 ENHRY, CDR2 SYGVKD. CDR3 in DNA: TGTGCCATAGGGGATACGAACACTGAAGCTTTCTTT. Its protein is CAIGDTNTEAFF.

V is TRBV13 and J is TRBJ1-6; D possibly corresponds to TRBD1 (5 bases). The germline V and J ends were trimmed by 3 bases and 11 bases, with 14 bases remaining between them. Germline CDR1 and CDR2: PRHDT and FYEKMQ (reference sequence). The length of the CDR3 is 14 residues. The CDR3 nucleotides are TGTGCCAGCAGCTTTTGGGACTCCCGGGCACCCCTCCACTTT. Residues: CASSFWDSRAPLHF.

This clone has only one observation. V usage is TRBV5-4 and J usage is TRBJ1-2; D not resolved. The CDR3 is 14 amino acids. Trimming cost V 1 base and J 2 bases, with 9 bases left between them. Germline V gene data show CDR1 as SGHNT and CDR2 as YYREEE (reference sequence). The CDR3 DNA reads TGTGCCAGCAGCTTGCGGGAAGTGAACTATGGCTACACCTTC. Its protein product is CASSLREVNYGYTF.

V usage is TRBV28 and J usage is TRBJ2-7; 7 positions agree with TRBD1. Losses at the gene ends were 7 bases for V and 0 bases for J; bases not matched to a gene: 9. This CDR3 is built from 15 residues. CDR1 is MDHEN, CDR2 SYDVKM, per germline. The CDR3 bases are TGTGCCAGCATAGCGACAGGGAGTCTCTCCTACGAGCAGTACTTC. Translated, it gives CASIATGSLSYEQYF. Together with reference TRBV28 and TRBJ2-7, the CDR3 gives the full variable domain: DVKVTQSSRYLVKRTGEKVFLECVQDMDHENMFWYRQDPGLGLRLIYFSYDVKMKEKGDIPEGYSVSREKKERFSLILESASTNQTSMYLCASIATGSLSYEQYFGPGTRLTVT.

V is TRBV4-3 and J is TRBJ2-7, with TRBD2 identical over 10 bases. V lost 2 bases to trimming and J lost 3 bases; unmatched junction nucleotides: 7. The CDR3 is made up of 16 amino acids. CDR1 is LGHNA and CDR2 is YSLEER in the germline V gene. The CDR3 DNA reads as TGCGCCAGCAGCCAATCGACCTCTAGCGGGGGCTACGAGCAGTACTTC. It is translated as CASSQSTSSGGYEQYF.

The V gene is TRBV18, the J gene TRBJ1-3, with TRBD1 as a possible D gene (5 bases). V was trimmed by 4 bases and J by 4 bases, leaving 14 bases between them. The CDR3 spans 15 residues. Germline V gives CDR1 KGHSH, CDR2 LQKENI. This chain's CDR3 is CASSLEGIGGNTIYF. The CDR3 DNA follows: TGTGCCAGCTCACTTGAGGGGATAGGAGGAAACACCATATATTTT.

CDR3 loop: CAISEEGGASTDTQYF. In DNA form, the CDR3 reads TGTGCCATCAGTGAGGAGGGCGGTGCTAGCACAGATACGCAGTATTTT. The V gene is TRBV10-3, the J gene TRBJ2-3; maybe TRBD2 (5 bases). There are 16 residues in the CDR3. Trimming shortened V by 2 bases and J by 0 bases, and 12 bases separated the two germline ends. In germline, CDR1 is ENHRY, CDR2 SYGVKD.

J is TRBJ2-3 and V is TRBV27, with a tentative D call TRBD2 (6 bases). V lost 6 bases to trimming and J lost 0 bases, with 13 bases between them. CDR3 size: 15 residues. CDR1 is MNHEY and CDR2 is SMNVEV in the germline V gene (reference sequence). The DNA for the CDR3 is TGTGCCAGCAGCCCGGGACTGAGGAGCACAGATACGCAGTATTTT. Its translation is CASSPGLRSTDTQYF.

The rearrangement uses TRBV6-1 and TRBJ1-1; D gene unclear. The CDR3 spans 13 residues. The V and J ends lost 4 bases and 11 bases respectively, with 17 bases between them. In germline, CDR1 is MNHNS, CDR2 SASEGT. The CDR3 loop is CASSGGRERGAFF. CDR3 sequence (DNA): TGTGCCAGCAGTGGAGGGAGGGAGCGAGGTGCTTTCTTT.

The V and J genes are TRBV5-8 and TRBJ1-4, with D unresolved. CDR1 and CDR2 (germline): SGHTS, YDEGEE. V was shortened by 4 bases and J by 8 bases, with 6 bases between the two germline ends. This CDR3 region has 11 residues. The CDR3 DNA reads TGTGCCAGCAGCCTGAACGAAAAACTGTTTTTT. This gives the protein CASSLNEKLFF.

The chain joins TRBV27 to TRBJ2-7; no definite D call. The CDR3 has 15 amino acids. Trimming shortened V by 0 bases and J by 2 bases, and 11 bases separated the two germline ends. Germline V gives CDR1 MNHEY, CDR2 SMNVEV (reference sequence). Here the CDR3 DNA reads TGTGCCAGCAGTTTATCGTTGGCAGGTGCCTACGAGCAGTACTTC. It translates to CASSLSLAGAYEQYF.